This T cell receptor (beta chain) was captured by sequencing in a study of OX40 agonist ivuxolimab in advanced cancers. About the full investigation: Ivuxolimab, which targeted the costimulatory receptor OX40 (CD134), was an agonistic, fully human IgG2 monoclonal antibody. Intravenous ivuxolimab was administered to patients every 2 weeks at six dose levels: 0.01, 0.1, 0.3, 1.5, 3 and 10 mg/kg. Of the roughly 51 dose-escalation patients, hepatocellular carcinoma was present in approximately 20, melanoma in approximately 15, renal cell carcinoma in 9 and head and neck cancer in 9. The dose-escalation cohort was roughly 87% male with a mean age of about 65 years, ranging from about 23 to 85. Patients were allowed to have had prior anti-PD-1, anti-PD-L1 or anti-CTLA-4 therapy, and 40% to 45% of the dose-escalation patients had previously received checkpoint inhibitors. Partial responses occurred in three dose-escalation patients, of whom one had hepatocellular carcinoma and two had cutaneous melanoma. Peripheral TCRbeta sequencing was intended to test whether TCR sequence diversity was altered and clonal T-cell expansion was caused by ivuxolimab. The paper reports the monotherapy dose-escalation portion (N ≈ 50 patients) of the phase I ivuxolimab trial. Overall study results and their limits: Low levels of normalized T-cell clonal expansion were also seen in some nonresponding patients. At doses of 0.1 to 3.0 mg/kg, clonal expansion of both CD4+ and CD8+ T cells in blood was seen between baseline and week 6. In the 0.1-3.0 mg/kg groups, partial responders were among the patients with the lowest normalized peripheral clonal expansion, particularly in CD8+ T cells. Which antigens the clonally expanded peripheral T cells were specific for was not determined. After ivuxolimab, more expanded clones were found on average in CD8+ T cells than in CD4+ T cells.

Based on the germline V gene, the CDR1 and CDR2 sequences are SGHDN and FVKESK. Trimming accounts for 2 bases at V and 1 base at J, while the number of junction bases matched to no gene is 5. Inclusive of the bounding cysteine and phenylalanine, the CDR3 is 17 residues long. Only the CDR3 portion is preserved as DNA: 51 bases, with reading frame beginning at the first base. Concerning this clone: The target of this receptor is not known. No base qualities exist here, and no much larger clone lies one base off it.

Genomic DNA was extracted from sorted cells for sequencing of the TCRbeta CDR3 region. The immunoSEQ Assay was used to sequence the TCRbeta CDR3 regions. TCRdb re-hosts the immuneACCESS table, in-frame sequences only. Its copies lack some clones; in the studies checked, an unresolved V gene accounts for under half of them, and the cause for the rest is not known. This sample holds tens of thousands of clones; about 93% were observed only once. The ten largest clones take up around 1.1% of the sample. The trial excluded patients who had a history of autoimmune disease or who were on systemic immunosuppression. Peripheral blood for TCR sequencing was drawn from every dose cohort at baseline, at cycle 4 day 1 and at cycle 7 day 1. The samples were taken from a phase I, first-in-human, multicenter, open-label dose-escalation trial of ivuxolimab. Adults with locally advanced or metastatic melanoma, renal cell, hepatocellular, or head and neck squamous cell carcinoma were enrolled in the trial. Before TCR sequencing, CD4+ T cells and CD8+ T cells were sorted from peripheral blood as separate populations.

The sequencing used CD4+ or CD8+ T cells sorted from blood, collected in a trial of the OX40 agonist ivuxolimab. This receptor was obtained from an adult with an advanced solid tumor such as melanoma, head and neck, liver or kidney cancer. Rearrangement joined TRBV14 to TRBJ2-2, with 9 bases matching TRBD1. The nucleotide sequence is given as TGTGCCAGCAGCCAATTTAGGACAGGGGAGAACACCGGGGAGCTGTTTTTT. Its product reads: CASSQFRTGENTGELFF.